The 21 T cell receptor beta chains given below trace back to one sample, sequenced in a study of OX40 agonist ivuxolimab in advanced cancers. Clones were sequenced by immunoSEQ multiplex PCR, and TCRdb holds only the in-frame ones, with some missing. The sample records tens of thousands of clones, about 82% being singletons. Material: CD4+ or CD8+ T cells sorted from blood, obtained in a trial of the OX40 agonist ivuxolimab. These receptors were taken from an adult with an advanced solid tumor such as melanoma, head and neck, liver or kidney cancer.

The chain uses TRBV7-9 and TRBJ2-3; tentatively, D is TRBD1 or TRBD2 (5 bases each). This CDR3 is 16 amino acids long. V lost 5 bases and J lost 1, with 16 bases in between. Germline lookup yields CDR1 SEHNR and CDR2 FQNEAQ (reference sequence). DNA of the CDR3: TGTGCCAGCAGCCCACCCCGGGGCCCGGGCACAGATACGCAGTATTTT. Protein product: CASSPPRGPGTDTQYF.

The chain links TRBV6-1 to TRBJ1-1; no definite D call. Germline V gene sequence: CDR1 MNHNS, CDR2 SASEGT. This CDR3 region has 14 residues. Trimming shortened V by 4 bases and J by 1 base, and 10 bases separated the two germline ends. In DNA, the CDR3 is TGTGCCAGCAGTGTTAGAGACGAGAACACTGAAGCTTTCTTT. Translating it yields CASSVRDENTEAFF.

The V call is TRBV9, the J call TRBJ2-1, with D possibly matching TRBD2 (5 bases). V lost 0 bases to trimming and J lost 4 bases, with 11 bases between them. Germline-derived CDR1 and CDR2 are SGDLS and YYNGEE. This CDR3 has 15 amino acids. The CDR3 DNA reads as TGTGCCAGCAGCGTAGCGGCGGGTCCTTACAATGAGCAGTTCTTC. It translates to CASSVAAGPYNEQFF.

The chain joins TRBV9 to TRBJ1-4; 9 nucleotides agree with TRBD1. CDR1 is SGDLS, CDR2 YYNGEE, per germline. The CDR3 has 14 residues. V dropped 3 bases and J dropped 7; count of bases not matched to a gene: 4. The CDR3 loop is CASSAGQGPEKLFF. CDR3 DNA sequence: TGTGCCAGCAGCGCGGGACAGGGACCTGAAAAACTGTTTTTT. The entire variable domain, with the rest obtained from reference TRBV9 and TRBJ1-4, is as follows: DSGVTQTPKHLITATGQRVTLRCSPRSGDLSVYWYQQSLDQGLQFLIQYYNGEERAKGNILERFSAQQFPDLHSELNLSSLELGDSALYFCASSAGQGPEKLFFGSGTQLSVL.

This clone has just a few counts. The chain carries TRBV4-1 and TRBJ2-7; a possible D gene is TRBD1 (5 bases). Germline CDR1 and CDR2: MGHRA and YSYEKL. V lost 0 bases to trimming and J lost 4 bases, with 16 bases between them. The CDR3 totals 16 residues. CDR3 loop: CASSQDAQGAQYEQYF. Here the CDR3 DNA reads TGCGCCAGCAGCCAAGACGCCCAAGGGGCTCAATACGAGCAGTACTTC.

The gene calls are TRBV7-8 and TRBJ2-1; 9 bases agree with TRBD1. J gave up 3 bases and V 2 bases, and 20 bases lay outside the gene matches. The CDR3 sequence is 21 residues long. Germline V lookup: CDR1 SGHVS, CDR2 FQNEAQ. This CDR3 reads CASSLIPLQDRGLGLYNEQFF. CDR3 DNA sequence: TGTGCCAGCAGCTTAATACCCCTCCAGGACAGGGGTCTAGGGCTCTACAATGAGCAGTTCTTC.

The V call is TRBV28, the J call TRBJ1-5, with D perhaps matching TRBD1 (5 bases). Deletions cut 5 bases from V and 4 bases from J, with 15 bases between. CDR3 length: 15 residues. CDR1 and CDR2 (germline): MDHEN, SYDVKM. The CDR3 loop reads CASSDPGTVNQPQHF. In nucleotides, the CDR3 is TGTGCCAGCAGTGACCCAGGGACGGTGAATCAGCCCCAGCATTTT.

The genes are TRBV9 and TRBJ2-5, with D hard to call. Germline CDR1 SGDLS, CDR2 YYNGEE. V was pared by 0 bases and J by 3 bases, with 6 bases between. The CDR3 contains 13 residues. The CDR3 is CASSVDQKETQYF. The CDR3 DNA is TGTGCCAGCAGCGTAGACCAGAAAGAGACCCAGTACTTC. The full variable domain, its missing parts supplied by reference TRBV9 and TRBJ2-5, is DSGVTQTPKHLITATGQRVTLRCSPRSGDLSVYWYQQSLDQGLQFLIQYYNGEERAKGNILERFSAQQFPDLHSELNLSSLELGDSALYFCASSVDQKETQYFGPGTRLLVL.

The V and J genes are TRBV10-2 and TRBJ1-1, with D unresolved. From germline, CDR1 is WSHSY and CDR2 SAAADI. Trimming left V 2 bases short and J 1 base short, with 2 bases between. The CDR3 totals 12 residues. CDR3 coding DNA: TGCGCCAGCAGTGAGACGAACACTGAAGCTTTCTTT. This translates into CASSETNTEAFF.

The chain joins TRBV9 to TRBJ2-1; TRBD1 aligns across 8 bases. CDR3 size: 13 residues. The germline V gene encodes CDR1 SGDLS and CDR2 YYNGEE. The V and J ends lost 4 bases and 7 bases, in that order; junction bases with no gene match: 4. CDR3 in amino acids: CASSLYRGNEQFF. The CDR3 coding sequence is TGTGCCAGCAGCCTCTACAGGGGGAATGAGCAGTTCTTC.

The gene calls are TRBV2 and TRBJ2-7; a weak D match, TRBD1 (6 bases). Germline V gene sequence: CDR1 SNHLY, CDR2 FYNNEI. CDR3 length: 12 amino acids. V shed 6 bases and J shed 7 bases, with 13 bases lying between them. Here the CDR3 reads CASSGTFGEQYF. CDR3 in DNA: TGTGCCAGCAGCGGGACATTCGGAGAGCAGTACTTC.

The CDR3 region is CAWSPGRETQYF. CDR3 coding DNA: TGTGCCTGGAGCCCGGGCCGGGAGACCCAGTACTTC. The J gene is TRBJ2-5, the V gene TRBV30; D call uncertain. The CDR3 runs to 12 residues. The V end was cut by 3 bases, the J end by 5 bases, with 10 bases between. The germline CDR1 and CDR2 sequences are GTSNPN and SVGIG (reference sequence). The full variable domain, its missing parts supplied by reference TRBV30 and TRBJ2-5, is SQTIHQWPATLVQPVGSPLSLECTVEGTSNPNLYWYRQAAGRGLQLLFYSVGIGQISSEVPQNLSASRPQDRQFILSSKKLLLSDSGFYLCAWSPGRETQYFGPGTRLLVL.

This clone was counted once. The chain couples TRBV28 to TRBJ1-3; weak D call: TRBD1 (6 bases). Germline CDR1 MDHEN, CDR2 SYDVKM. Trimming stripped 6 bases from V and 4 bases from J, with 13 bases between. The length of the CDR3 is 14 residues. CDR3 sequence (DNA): TGTGCCAGCAGGGTCGGGGGCGAAGGAAACACCATATATTTT. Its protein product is CASRVGGEGNTIYF. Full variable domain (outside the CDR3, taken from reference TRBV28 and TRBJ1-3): DVKVTQSSRYLVKRTGEKVFLECVQDMDHENMFWYRQDPGLGLRLIYFSYDVKMKEKGDIPEGYSVSREKKERFSLILESASTNQTSMYLCASRVGGEGNTIYFGEGSWLTVV.

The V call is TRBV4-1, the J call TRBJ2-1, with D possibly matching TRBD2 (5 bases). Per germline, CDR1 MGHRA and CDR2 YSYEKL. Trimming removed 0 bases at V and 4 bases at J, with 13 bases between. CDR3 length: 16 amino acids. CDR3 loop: CASSQEAGLRYNEQFF. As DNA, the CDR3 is TGCGCCAGCAGCCAAGAGGCCGGACTCAGGTACAATGAGCAGTTCTTC.

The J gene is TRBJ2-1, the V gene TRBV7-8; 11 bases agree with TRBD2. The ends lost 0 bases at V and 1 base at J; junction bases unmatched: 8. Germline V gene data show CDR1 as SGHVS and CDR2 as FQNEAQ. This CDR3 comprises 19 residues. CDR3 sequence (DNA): TGTGCCAGCAGCTTAGCAGGGACTAGCGGCATCGCGTCCTACAATGAGCAGTTCTTC. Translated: CASSLAGTSGIASYNEQFF.

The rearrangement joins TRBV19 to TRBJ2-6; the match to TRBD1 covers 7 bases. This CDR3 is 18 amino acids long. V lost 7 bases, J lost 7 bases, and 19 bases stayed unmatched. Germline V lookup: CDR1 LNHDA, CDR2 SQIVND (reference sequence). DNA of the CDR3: TGTGCCAGTATCGGACCGGGACAGCCTTCTCTGGGAGCCAACGTCCTGACTTTC. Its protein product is CASIGPGQPSLGANVLTF.

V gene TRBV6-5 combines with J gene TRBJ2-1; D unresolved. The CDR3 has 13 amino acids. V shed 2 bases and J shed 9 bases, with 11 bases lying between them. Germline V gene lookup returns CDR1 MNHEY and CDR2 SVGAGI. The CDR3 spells CASSYGGYGEQFF. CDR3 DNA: TGTGCCAGCAGTTACGGCGGTTACGGTGAGCAGTTCTTC.

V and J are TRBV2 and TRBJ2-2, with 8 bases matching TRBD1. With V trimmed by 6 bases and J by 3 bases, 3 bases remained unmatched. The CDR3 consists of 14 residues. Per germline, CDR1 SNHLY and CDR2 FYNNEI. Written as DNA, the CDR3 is TGTGCCAGCAGGACAGGGGCCGACACCGGGGAGCTGTTTTTT. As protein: CASRTGADTGELFF.

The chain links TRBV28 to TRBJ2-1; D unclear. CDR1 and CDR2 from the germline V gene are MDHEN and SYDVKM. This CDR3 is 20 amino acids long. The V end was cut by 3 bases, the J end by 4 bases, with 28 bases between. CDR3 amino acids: CASSLWMGSLVSRNYNEQFF. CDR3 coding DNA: TGTGCCAGCAGTTTGTGGATGGGCAGTCTGGTGTCCCGGAATTACAATGAGCAGTTCTTC. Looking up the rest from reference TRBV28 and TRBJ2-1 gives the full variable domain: DVKVTQSSRYLVKRTGEKVFLECVQDMDHENMFWYRQDPGLGLRLIYFSYDVKMKEKGDIPEGYSVSREKKERFSLILESASTNQTSMYLCASSLWMGSLVSRNYNEQFFGPGTRLTVL.

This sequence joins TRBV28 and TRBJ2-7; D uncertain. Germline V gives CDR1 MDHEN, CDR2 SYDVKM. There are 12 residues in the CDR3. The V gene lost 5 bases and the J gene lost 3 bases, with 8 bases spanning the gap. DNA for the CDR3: TGTGCCAGCAGTGCTGACAACTACGAGCAGTACTTC. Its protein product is CASSADNYEQYF. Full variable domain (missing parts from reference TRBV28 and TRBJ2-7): DVKVTQSSRYLVKRTGEKVFLECVQDMDHENMFWYRQDPGLGLRLIYFSYDVKMKEKGDIPEGYSVSREKKERFSLILESASTNQTSMYLCASSADNYEQYFGPGTRLTVT.

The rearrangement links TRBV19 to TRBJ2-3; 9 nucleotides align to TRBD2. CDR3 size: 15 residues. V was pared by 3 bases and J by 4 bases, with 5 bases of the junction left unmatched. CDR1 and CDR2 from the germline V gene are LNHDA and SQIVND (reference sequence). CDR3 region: CASSMGLAGSDTQYF. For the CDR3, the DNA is TGTGCCAGTAGTATGGGCCTAGCGGGATCAGATACGCAGTATTTT.